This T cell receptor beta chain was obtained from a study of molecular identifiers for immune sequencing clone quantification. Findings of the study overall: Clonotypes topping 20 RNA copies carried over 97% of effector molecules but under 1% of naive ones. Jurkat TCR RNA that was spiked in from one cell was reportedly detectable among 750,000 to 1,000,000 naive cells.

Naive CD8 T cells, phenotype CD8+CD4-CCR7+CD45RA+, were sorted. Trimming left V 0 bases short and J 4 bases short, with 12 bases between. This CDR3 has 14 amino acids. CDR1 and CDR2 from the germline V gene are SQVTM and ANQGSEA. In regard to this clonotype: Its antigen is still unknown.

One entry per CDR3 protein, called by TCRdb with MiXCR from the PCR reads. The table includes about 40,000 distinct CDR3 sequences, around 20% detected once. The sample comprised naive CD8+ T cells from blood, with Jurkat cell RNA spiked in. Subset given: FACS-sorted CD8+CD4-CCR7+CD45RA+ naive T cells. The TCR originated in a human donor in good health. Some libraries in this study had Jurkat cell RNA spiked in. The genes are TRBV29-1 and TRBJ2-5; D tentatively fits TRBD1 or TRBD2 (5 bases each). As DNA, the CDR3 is TGCAGCGTTGAAGATTTGGGGGACGGAGAGACCCAGTACTTC. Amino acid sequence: CSVEDLGDGETQYF.